This TCR beta chain stems from a study of cytomegalovirus exposure and HLA in healthy donors (TCRdb year 2017). Regarding the complete study: In an earlier analysis of some 610 of the donors, less than 350 Gb of sequence data and some 100 million unique TCR beta sequences from roughly 200 million T cells were reported. In a later genetic analysis, genome-wide SNP genotypes for about three fifths of the roughly 670 donors were used, and that subset was treated as a discovery cohort. Rather than using new phenotypic data, the later analysis identified candidate immune exposures from TCR beta sequences and from how often those sequences occurred across donors. Five DR-DQ haplotypes were handled as single units for association and clustering, since linkage in the cohort was strong. The study combined high-throughput TCR immunosequencing, statistical association of individual TCRs with disease status, and machine learning to predict cytomegalovirus infection status. The T cell repertoires of several hundred subjects were profiled by immunosequencing and related to cytomegalovirus serostatus. An earlier analysis of 587 of the donors used high-throughput TCR beta sequencing to judge whether each TCR beta V gene segment behaved as functional or pseudogenic. Every discovery cohort repertoire had been produced on one sequencing platform. The study aimed to test whether cataloging public T cell receptors could reveal signatures of past pathogen exposure. An early release covering roughly 600 HLA-typed donors comprised approximately 300 gigabases of sequencing data and tens of millions of unique TCR sequences. Alongside the repertoire data, information on donor age, sex, ethnicity and CMV serostatus was compiled. Besides the first cohort of roughly 640 subjects, a separate validation cohort made up of about 120 different subjects was used. Class I and class II HLA loci were covered by the typing at four-digit resolution. Across around 400 genotyped donors of the cohort, an average of about 240,000 unique TCR beta nucleotide sequences per donor were sequenced, and 15% to 20% of those sequences were non-productive. A later analysis re-examined previously published TCR beta repertoires from more than 550 donors and added high-resolution HLA genotyping to investigate patterns of TCR occurrence. The number of typed donors differed by locus: about 620-640 for A, B, C, DRB1 and DQB1; about 520 for DQA1; roughly 600 for DPA1; and roughly 490 for DPB1. Of the 300 to 500 genotyped donors, approximately 81% were placed in the genetic ancestry cluster associated with self-reported Caucasian donors.

About this clone itself: The antigen this receptor binds is unknown.

Inclusive of the bounding cysteine and phenylalanine, the CDR3 is 13 residues long. Left in the record is the CDR3 DNA by itself, 39 bases read in frame from the first base. Per the germline V gene, KGHSH is the CDR1 and LQKENI is the CDR2. Relative to germline, V is 4 bases shorter and J is 4 bases shorter, with 10 bases between their ends. Preparation of the library involved the immunoSEQ multiplex PCR assay. For the multiplex PCR, a mixture combining 60 forward primers for TCR Vbeta segments and 13 reverse primers for TCR Jbeta segments was used. The CDR3 region of rearranged TCR beta genes was amplified from genomic DNA by a multiplex PCR assay. The amplified TCR beta libraries were sequenced on the Illumina HiSeq System as 87-base-pair reads. Regarding the original processing steps: Across the 640 or so repertoires, a later analysis counted about 81 million unique TCR beta chains, some 11 million of which were shared by at least two donors. Raw reads were error-corrected and collapsed into unique sequences with a nearest-neighbor algorithm that merged closely related sequences to remove PCR and sequencing errors. To assign V, D and J gene segments, CDR3 sequences were aligned to IMGT reference sequences. For a sequence to be retained, a match of at least six nucleotides to both a V gene segment and a J gene segment was required. Rearrangements were classified as productive when the CDR3 lacked stop codons and remained in frame with V and J, and all other rearrangements were classified as non-productive. CDR3 was defined by IMGT convention, running from the second conserved V-encoded cysteine to the conserved J-encoded phenylalanine. The earlier analysis of 500 to 650 of the donors excluded any sequence lacking an unambiguous match to a single V gene segment. An earlier analysis of fewer than 650 of the donors classified V segments as functional when productive rearrangements were above 56.7% and as segregating when the standard deviation between donors was above 5%. A statistical classification framework was built to diagnose cytomegalovirus status from the catalog of TCR beta chain sequences. A later analysis assigned V and J genes by comparing TCR nucleotide sequences with IMGT/GENE-DB human TR gene sequences. Using the TCRdist pipeline, a later analysis assigned CDR3 sequences along with most-parsimonious VDJ recombination scenarios. In a later analysis, each TCR beta chain was defined by its CDR3 amino acid sequence together with its V-gene family, and reads without a unique V-gene family were excluded. A later analysis removed 450 to 600 highly shared, low-generation-probability nucleotide sequences to deal with suspected cross-contamination and a sequencing artifact. A later analysis calculated a clonal expansion index for each public chain from normalized within-repertoire ranks of inferred template counts. In a later analysis, generation probabilities were computed with a VDJ recombination model fitted to out-of-frame rearrangements, and the resulting probabilities were checked against IGoR. In a later analysis, hypergeometric tests were used to score TCR-TCR, TCR-HLA and TCR-CMV co-occurrence, with a repertoire-size bias correction applied to TCR pairs. A later analysis estimated false discovery rates by permuting HLA or CMV assignments 20 times. In a later analysis, co-occurring TCRs were grouped using DBSCAN, and TCRdist sequence similarity was added for clustering within HLA-allele-positive subsets. For co-occurrence clustering, repertoires with fewer than 30,000 or more than 120,000 public chains were excluded, along with a handful of repertoires with anomalous nucleotide sharing. TCRdb retrieved this table from immuneACCESS and kept in-frame rearrangements only. Not all clones are present; in checked studies, unresolved V genes account for under half, and no reason is known for the remainder. V and J calls and clone size are those listed in that table; D and trimming were worked out from the DNA. The sample table on file contains 100,000 to 150,000 clones. The top ten hold about 1.5% of the sample.

The cohort comprised 550 to 700 healthy bone marrow donors. All cohort members were sampled while nominally healthy, although unrecorded immune exposures were likely present. The donor tested CMV seropositive, placing the donor among the 290 or so seropositive members of the cohort. Each donor provided a peripheral blood sample, and peripheral blood mononuclear cells were used for TCR beta sequencing. The Qiagen DNeasy Blood Extraction Kit was used to extract genomic DNA from the blood cell samples. General findings and caveats noted by the study authors: A further reported finding was that TCR beta sequences accurately predicted the HLA-A and HLA-B alleles for most subjects in the first cohort. In this cohort, only TCR beta chains were sequenced, and detectable features were limited by the absence of alpha or paired-chain data. Compared with equally common non-associated chains, HLA-associated TCR beta chains in a later analysis were more clonally expanded and had lower generation probabilities. In a later genetic analysis, fewer N-insertions in productive TCRs were reported among donors in an Asian-associated ancestry cluster than the approximately 670-donor mean. The classifier was reported to diagnose cytomegalovirus status with high specificity and sensitivity in both the original cohort and the validation cohort. Strong co-occurrence of HLA alleles, especially DR and DQ, made assigning TCR associations to individual alleles difficult. In a later analysis, the rate of TCR association differed among HLA loci, with DRB1 alleles having the most associated TCRs and HLA-C alleles having the fewest. According to a later analysis, most CMV-associated TCR beta chains appeared to be HLA-restricted, and the HLA associations seemed to be driven largely by CMV exposure. The sequencing pipeline was judged likely to have produced a cluster of highly shared sequence variants as a technical artifact. In a later analysis, some 18,000 TCR beta sequences were associated with specific HLA alleles at a false discovery rate of 0.05. The presence/absence analyses assumed that sequencing depth was roughly uniform across donors, and that assumption may not be true. Most TCR sequences were seen in very few donors, while some public TCRs were found in many individuals. Immune exposure information for the cohort was limited to CMV serostatus. Because the 87-base-pair reads could not distinguish some IMGT-functional V segments, including TRBV6-2 and TRBV6-3, those segments were excluded. V-gene and J-gene trimming of TCR beta chains was associated with a missense DCLRE1C variant in a later genetic analysis, and the association was replicated in an independent cohort. The authors suggested that the approach could potentially be generalized to other disease states and immunological phenotypes. A few of the identified cytomegalovirus-associated TCR beta chains were confirmed in vitro to be specific for cytomegalovirus antigens. Because counts were too low, about 18 rarely observed V segments, including chromosome 9 orphons, were excluded from the earlier analysis of several hundred of the donors. In an earlier analysis of about 600 of the donors, most TCR beta V segments appeared in productive rearrangements about 87% or about 30% of the time, broadly matching IMGT annotations. Several of the top co-occurrence clusters appeared to be linked to parvovirus B19, influenza, CMV and Epstein-Barr virus, according to a later analysis. In the study, 150 to 200 TCR beta chains were listed as associated with cytomegalovirus. Because some donors lacked HLA typing at each locus, the association tests relied only on the typed subset. Correlated functional status among segregating V segments might be attributable to linkage disequilibrium, but an unknown experimental factor could not be ruled out.

This chain joins TRBV18 to TRBJ1-2, with TRBD1 perhaps the D gene, on 6 matching bases. This TCR was sampled from a woman aged 40 to 50 in good health and CMV-seropositive. Sequenced input: PBMCs. The CDR3 has the sequence CASSRDNLYGYTF. The nucleotide sequence reads TGTGCCAGCTCACGGGACAACCTCTATGGCTACACCTTC.